The next 18 T cell receptor beta chains were all read from a single sample in a study of T cells in Graves' hyperthyroidism and ophthalmopathy (dated by TCRdb to the late 2010s). Preparation of the library involved multiplex PCR. The sequencer listed for this sample is Illumina HiSeq 2000. Amplification of TCR beta CDR3 regions was carried out from RNA transcripts. The TCR CDR3 was subjected to a first round of RT-PCR using the HTBI primer set and the Qiagen OneStep RT-PCR kit. TCRdb cleaned the public reads at Q25 with fastp, built clones with MiXCR and kept in-frame beta chains. Identical CDR3 protein sequences are pooled into one entry, listed with their most common genes and DNA. This sample holds a few hundred thousand distinct CDR3 sequences; approximately 15% were observed only once. The ten most abundant clones make up 15% to 20% of the sample. The sample comprised blood. All receptors come from a woman between 18 and 29 years old with Graves' hyperthyroidism.

The chain employs TRBV24-1 and TRBJ2-2; 9 nucleotides align to TRBD1. The V segment lost 12 bases and the J segment 5 bases; nucleotides outside the gene matches: 9. Germline values: CDR1 KGHDR, CDR2 SFDVKD. This CDR3 region has 14 residues. The CDR3 nucleotides are TGTGCCGTCCGCGGGACAGGGATTACCGGGGAGCTGTTTTTT. This sequence encodes CAVRGTGITGELFF.

This clonotype was counted only a few times. The V call is TRBV7-2, the J call TRBJ1-5; D possibly corresponds to TRBD1 (5 bases). V was pared by 1 base and J by 1 base, with 11 bases between. Per germline, CDR1 SGHTA and CDR2 FQGNSA. There are 16 residues in the CDR3. The CDR3 nucleotides are TGTGCCAGCAGCTTAGGCGGGGCGACGAGCAATCAGCCCCAGCATTTT. This gives the protein CASSLGGATSNQPQHF.

At least ten counts were recorded for this clonotype. The chain uses TRBV5-1 and TRBJ2-1, with D perhaps TRBD2 (5 bases). V was pared by 4 bases and J by 4 bases, with 24 bases between. The CDR3 is 18 amino acids. CDR1 SGHRS and CDR2 YFSETQ come from the germline V gene. The CDR3 is CASSLALRTDPVYNEQFF. CDR3 DNA: TGCGCCAGCAGCCTAGCCCTTAGGACGGATCCCGTATACAATGAGCAGTTCTTC.

This clonotype came up many times. V gene TRBV5-1 combines with J gene TRBJ1-1; D is undetermined. CDR3 length equals 12 residues. Between the trimmed V and J ends, which lost 4 bases and 6 bases, there was a span of 10 bases. Germline V lookup: CDR1 SGHRS, CDR2 YFSETQ. This chain's CDR3 is CASSPNTAEAFF. The CDR3 nucleotides are TGCGCCAGCAGCCCCAACACGGCTGAAGCTTTCTTT. Full variable domain (rest looked up from reference TRBV5-1 and TRBJ1-1): KAGVTQTPRYLIKTRGQQVTLSCSPISGHRSVSWYQQTPGQGLQFLFEYFSETQRNKGNFPGRFSGRQFSNSRSEMNVSTLELGDSALYLCASSPNTAEAFFGQGTRLTVV.

A note on this clonotype: One junction end does not reproduce the germline sequence, and a read error may be involved. This sequence joins TRBV7-9 and TRBJ2-1; D possibly corresponds to TRBD1 (7 bases). Germline V gene lookup returns CDR1 SEHNR and CDR2 FQNEAQ (reference sequence). The CDR3 totals 19 residues. In DNA, the CDR3 is TGTGCCAGCAGCTTCCTTTTTCAGGGGACAGACTGGGGGGCAAATGAGCGGTTCTTC. It is translated as CASSFLFQGTDWGANERFF.

This clonotype was counted between two and nine times. The V and J genes are TRBV9 and TRBJ2-1; a weak D match, TRBD2 (5 bases). This CDR3 region has 16 residues. The germline V and J ends were trimmed by 2 bases and 1 base, with 13 bases remaining between them. Germline V gene lookup returns CDR1 SGDLS and CDR2 YYNGEE. The CDR3 protein is CASSVEIGGSYNEQFF. CDR3 coding DNA: TGTGCCAGCAGCGTGGAGATAGGAGGTTCCTACAATGAGCAGTTCTTC.

Regarding this clonotype: A clone one base away is much larger, so this may be a read error. The V call is TRBV30, the J call TRBJ2-7; the match to TRBD2 covers 11 bases. The CDR3 is 15 residues long. CDR1 is GTSNPN, CDR2 SVGIG, per germline (reference sequence). J lost 5 bases, V lost 4 bases, and 10 bases had no gene match. The CDR3 reads CAWNMDSGRADEQYF. CDR3 nucleotides: TGTGCCTGGAACATGGATAGCGGGAGGGCGGACGAGCAGTACTTC.

This clonotype was found a few times. This rearrangement joins TRBV7-2 to TRBJ2-1; no definite D call. The V gene's germline CDR1 is SGHTA and CDR2 FQGNSA. The CDR3 covers 13 residues. V lost 5 bases and J 6 bases, leaving 11 bases between the germline ends. The CDR3 DNA reads TGTGCCAGCAGCGGACGGGTCCGCAATGAGCAGTTCTTC. Its translation is CASSGRVRNEQFF.

Details on this clonotype: A read error may produce the germline difference seen at one junction end. The gene calls are TRBV28 and TRBJ2-1; unclear D gene. Germline V gene data show CDR1 as MDHEN and CDR2 as SYDVKM. The CDR3 runs to 12 residues. The CDR3 DNA follows: TGTGCCACCTATCTAGTGAACAATGAGCAGTCCTTC. It specifies CATYLVNNEQSF.

At least ten counts were recorded for this clonotype. V gene TRBV19 combines with J gene TRBJ1-1; D unclear. V was shortened by 3 bases and J by 1 base, with 12 bases between the two germline ends. CDR1 is LNHDA and CDR2 is SQIVND in the germline V gene (reference sequence). CDR3 size: 15 residues. The CDR3 nucleotides read TGTGCCAGTAGTATGGCGGACCGAGGGAACACTGAAGCTTTCTTT. Protein product: CASSMADRGNTEAFF.

This sequence joins TRBV24-1 and TRBJ2-7; TRBD1 matches 7 bases. The CDR3 spans 13 residues. The V gene end was trimmed by 10 bases and the J gene end by 3 bases; junction bases not matched to a gene: 8. Germline values: CDR1 KGHDR, CDR2 SFDVKD. In DNA, the CDR3 is TGTGCCACTACTCAGGACAGGAGCTACGAGCAGTACGTC. Residues: CATTQDRSYEQYV.

This clonotype has a count of ten or more. The V gene is TRBV11-2, the J gene TRBJ1-2, with D perhaps matching TRBD1 (5 bases). Germline CDR1 is SGHAT and CDR2 is FQNNGV. Trimming pared 5 bases from V and 5 bases from J, leaving 6 bases between. The CDR3 is made up of 11 amino acids. The CDR3 coding sequence is TGTGCCAGCAGCGAGGGGTATGGCTACACCTTC. Translating it yields CASSEGYGYTF.

This clonotype has a count of ten or more. The chain has TRBV6-2 or TRBV6-3 and TRBJ1-4; possibly TRBD1 for D (6 bases). The CDR3 is 16 residues long. Germline V CDR1 and CDR2: MNHEY, SVGEGT. V shed 4 bases and J shed 3 bases, with 15 bases lying between them. CDR3 bases: TGTGCCAGCAGTTCGGCAGGGGTGAGAGCTAATGAAAAACTGTTTTTT. Protein: CASSSAGVRANEKLFF.

This clonotype has a count of ten or more. The chain links TRBV12-3 or TRBV12-4 to TRBJ2-1; D is perhaps TRBD2 (5 bases). V lost 6 bases to trimming and J lost 9 bases, with 21 bases between them. The CDR3 runs 15 residues. CDR3 in DNA: TGTGCCAGCAGGCTAGCCCGACCGGGTCCGAGTGAGCAGTTCTTC. It is translated as CASRLARPGPSEQFF.

Only a few counts were recorded for this clonotype. V and J are TRBV19 and TRBJ1-5; the match to TRBD1 covers 11 bases. The germline CDR1 and CDR2 sequences are LNHDA and SQIVND (reference sequence). This CDR3 contains 12 residues. Trimming took 9 bases from V and 6 from J; bases not matched to a gene: 1. CDR3 residues: CASGTGGQPQHF. CDR3 DNA sequence: TGTGCCAGCGGGACAGGGGGTCAGCCCCAGCATTTT.

This clonotype has only one observation. This sequence joins TRBV6-9 and TRBJ2-2; D might be TRBD2 (6 bases). The CDR3 has 17 residues. CDR1 is MNHGY, CDR2 SVAAGI, per germline. The V end was cut by 3 bases, the J end by 1 base, with 15 bases between. The CDR3 protein is CASSYLLDGRNTGELFF. CDR3 in DNA: TGTGCCAGCAGTTACCTCCTGGACGGGAGGAACACCGGGGAGCTGTTTTTT.

This clonotype was picked up many times. The chain has TRBV5-1 and TRBJ2-1, with a possible D match to TRBD2 (6 bases). Germline V gene data show CDR1 as SGHRS and CDR2 as YFSETQ. Trimming removed 5 bases from V and 1 base from J, with 13 bases in between. The CDR3 is made up of 15 amino acids. The CDR3 DNA is TGCGCCAGCAGGCTTATCAGCGGGTCCTACAATGAGCAGTTCTTC. Its protein is CASRLISGSYNEQFF. Full variable domain (remainder filled in from reference TRBV5-1 and TRBJ2-1): KAGVTQTPRYLIKTRGQQVTLSCSPISGHRSVSWYQQTPGQGLQFLFEYFSETQRNKGNFPGRFSGRQFSNSRSEMNVSTLELGDSALYLCASRLISGSYNEQFFGPGTRLTVL.

This clonotype was seen many times. The J gene is TRBJ2-3, the V gene TRBV20-1; TRBD2 matches 10 bases. Germline V CDR1 and CDR2: DFQATT, SNEGSKA (reference sequence). V lost 0 bases, J lost 4 bases, and 16 bases stayed unmatched. The CDR3 sequence is 19 residues long. The CDR3 loop reads CSARDLEGLAGDGADTQYF. The DNA of the CDR3 is TGCAGTGCTAGAGATCTGGAGGGGCTAGCGGGAGACGGCGCAGATACGCAGTATTTT.